The rows below give T cell receptor beta chains drawn from one sample of a study of shared clonotypes between healthy human individuals. This table comes from immunoSEQ multiplex PCR, and its TCRdb copy is limited to in-frame clones, with some not included. The sample shows more than 550,000 clones, around 90% of them seen only once. The sequencing sample was made of naive CD8+ T cells sorted from blood. The receptors were sampled from a man aged 25-40 years in good health. CDR3s leave out the opening cysteine and the closing phenylalanine or tryptophan. D genes are given only for firm matches.

TRBD2,14,TRBV9,ASSEGLAESTDTQY
-,15,TRBV6-1,ASSVLSPTGAYQPQH
TRBD1,13,TRBV19,ASRTGTGRYNEQF
TRBD1,13,TRBV6-5,ASSYSRTGGTEAF
-,11,TRBV6-1,ASSESLGYEQY
-,13,TRBV4-3,ASSQVSGATYEQY
-,16,TRBV4-1,ASSQAGATQKGMDTIY
-,12,TRBV28,ASSFQGGTDTQY
TRBD1,13,TRBV29-1,SVEGDRERYNEQF
-,13,TRBV2,ASSEDGYSNQPQH
TRBD1,13,TRBV10-3,AISDPGGERDEQY
TRBD2,16,TRBV7-6,ASSLRLAGGLRRETQY
-,16,TRBV18,ASSPKELAIANTGELF
-,13,TRBV15,ATSRDRGVGQPQH
-,12,TRBV28,ASSFRKIGTEAF
TRBD1,10,TRBV27,ASRGQGVVAF
TRBD2,14,TRBV13,ASSLALAGIYNEQF
-,9,TRBV11-2,ASSSNYEQY
TRBD1,13,TRBV7-2,ASSDRQGTALGYT
TRBD1,13,TRBV19,ASSAKTGGSYEQY